The table lists the clone carrying this T cell receptor beta chain with a few counts. This entry belongs to a study of blood T cell repertoires in COVID-19. Study summary: Acute and convalescent COVID-19 samples came from the United States, Italy and Spain.

This CDR3 comprises 15 residues. The V and J ends lost 10 bases and 4 bases, in that order; junction bases with no gene match: 10. CDR1 LNHDA and CDR2 SQIVND come from the germline V gene (reference sequence). Profiled with immunoSEQ multiplex PCR; TCRdb holds only in-frame clones, not every one. Of some 110,000 clones listed, over 80% are singletons. This rearrangement joins TRBV19 to TRBJ1-5, with 10 bases identical to TRBD1. This sequence was found in a young woman who had recovered from COVID-19. The specimen sequenced was PBMCs or T cells enriched from blood (not recorded which). The CDR3 bases are TGTGCCACCAGAGACAGGGGGCCCAGAAATCAGCCCCAGCATTTT. Its translation is CATRDRGPRNQPQHF.